The entry below describes one T cell receptor (beta chain). This sample includes further DNA sequences coding for the same CDR3. Germline V lookup: CDR1 MNHEY, CDR2 SMNVEV (reference sequence). J was trimmed by 4 bases and V by 6 bases; bases with no gene match: 6. The CDR3 length is 14 residues. CD8 cells classed as naive were CD45RO-negative and positively selected for CCR7, excluding terminally differentiated effector memory CD45RA+ cells. The assay was immunoSEQ multiplex PCR, and TCRdb's table has in-frame clones only and misses some. Of around 1,900,000 clones in the sample, 85% to 95% were seen once. These data originate in a study of shared clonotypes between healthy human individuals.

The receptor's source is a man between 18 and 35 years old in good health. Some clones in this sample may be carry-over from other donors' samples. Source material: naive CD8+ T cells from PBMCs. The V call is TRBV27, the J call TRBJ2-7; 10 nucleotides align to TRBD2. The CDR3 protein is CASRLAGGSYEQYF. The DNA for the CDR3 is TGTGCCAGCAGATTAGCGGGAGGTTCTTACGAGCAGTACTTC.